Listed below are T cell receptor beta chains from one sample, sequenced in a study of T cell responses to AZD1222 COVID-19 vaccine. This table comes from immunoSEQ multiplex PCR, and its TCRdb copy is limited to in-frame clones, with some not included. This table holds roughly 96,000 clones, 85% to 90% found once. The sequencing used peripheral blood, collected on day 0 of AZD1222 vaccination. The receptor set was obtained from an adult in good health. Both conserved end residues are part of each CDR3. The D gene is left open where the match is weak. Clone size is given for some rows only: seen once, a few or many times, or a class if the clone is expanded.

j_call d_call clone_size v_call cdr3_aa cdr3_nt
TRBJ2-1 TRBD2 NA TRBV27 CASSFLTSGTASEQFF TGTGCCAGCAGTTTCCTGACTAGCGGGACAGCTAGTGAGCAGTTCTTC
TRBJ2-3 NA NA TRBV6-2/TRBV6-3 CASSYPTTDAKGAQYF TGTGCCAGCAGTTACCCCACTACCGACGCCAAGGGAGCGCAGTATTTT
TRBJ1-6 NA few TRBV28 CASKTGTDNSPLHF TGTGCCAGCAAGACCGGGACGGATAATTCACCCCTCCACTTT
TRBJ1-1 NA once TRBV6-2/TRBV6-3 CASSYRGSTEAFF TGTGCCAGCAGTTACAGAGGGAGCACTGAAGCTTTCTTT
TRBJ2-7 TRBD1 NA TRBV27 CASSSSDRGHPSEQYF TGTGCCAGCAGTTCATCCGACAGGGGGCATCCTTCTGAGCAGTACTTC
TRBJ2-1 TRBD2 NA TRBV19 CASSWGEGLFRQFF TGTGCCAGTTCTTGGGGGGAGGGCCTGTTTCGGCAGTTCTTC
TRBJ2-5 NA NA TRBV28 CASSSLGGLSQGETQYF TGTGCCAGCAGTTCCCTGGGGGGACTCTCGCAGGGGGAGACCCAGTACTTC
TRBJ1-2 TRBD1 NA TRBV4-3 CASSQELPGGFGYTF TGCGCCAGCAGCCAAGAGCTTCCAGGGGGCTTTGGCTACACCTTC
TRBJ2-3 TRBD1 NA TRBV9 CASSTTGTGTTDTQYF TGTGCCAGCAGTACGACCGGGACAGGGACCACAGATACGCAGTATTTT
TRBJ2-7 NA once TRBV7-9 CASSLGRLGRSYEQYF TGTGCCAGCAGCTTAGGCCGTCTAGGGCGCTCCTACGAGCAGTACTTC
TRBJ2-1 TRBD1 NA TRBV27 CASSPNPDRGRGIRSYNEQFF TGTGCCAGCAGTCCAAACCCCGACAGGGGGCGTGGGATCCGGTCCTACAATGAGCAGTTCTTC
TRBJ1-5 NA NA TRBV12-3/TRBV12-4 CASSWGGQPQHF TGTGCCAGCAGCTGGGGCGGCCAGCCCCAGCATTTT
TRBJ2-3 TRBD2 NA TRBV14 CASSQRGGLATDTQYF TGTGCCAGCAGCCAAAGAGGGGGACTAGCGACAGATACGCAGTATTTT
TRBJ1-3 TRBD1 NA TRBV25-1 CASSVGQGPGNTIYF TGTGCCAGCAGTGTCGGACAGGGACCCGGAAACACCATATATTTT
TRBJ2-7 NA NA TRBV15 CATSRDRWQGSYEQYF TGTGCCACCAGCAGAGATAGATGGCAGGGTTCCTACGAGCAGTACTTC
TRBJ2-7 NA few TRBV9 CASSVVREMGEQYF TGTGCCAGCAGCGTAGTTAGAGAGATGGGGGAGCAGTACTTC
TRBJ1-2 TRBD1 NA TRBV19 CASSPDRGSYGYTF TGTGCCAGTAGTCCGGACAGGGGTTCCTATGGCTACACCTTC
TRBJ2-7 NA NA TRBV24-1 CATSDTRDGGSEQYF TGTGCCACCAGTGATACCCGGGACGGGGGTTCCGAGCAGTACTTC
TRBJ2-7 TRBD1 NA TRBV25-1 CASSWGQTGEQYF TGTGCCAGCAGCTGGGGACAGACGGGCGAGCAGTACTTC
TRBJ2-1 TRBD1 once TRBV5-8 CASSLGQYNEQFF TGTGCCAGCAGCCTGGGACAGTACAATGAGCAGTTCTTC
TRBJ2-7 NA NA TRBV6-5 CASSRAGEQYF TGTGCCAGCAGTCGCGCGGGCGAGCAGTACTTC
TRBJ2-5 TRBD2 NA TRBV30 CAWSVPDPGGETQYF TGTGCCTGGAGTGTACCGGACCCCGGGGGGGAGACCCAGTACTTC
TRBJ2-7 NA NA TRBV11-3 CASSLGTSYEQYF TGTGCCAGCAGCTTAGGCACATCCTACGAGCAGTACTTC
TRBJ1-1 NA NA TRBV5-6 CASSLEQGIDFF TGTGCCAGCAGCTTGGAACAGGGAATCGATTTCTTT
TRBJ2-1 NA NA TRBV5-4 CATSEAGTYNEQFF TGTGCCACCTCCGAGGCAGGGACCTACAATGAGCAGTTCTTC
TRBJ1-1 NA NA TRBV19 CATLPPGSSLMNTEAFF TGTGCCACTCTTCCCCCTGGATCGAGCCTTATGAACACTGAAGCTTTCTTT
TRBJ1-4 NA NA TRBV28 CASSLQGFNEKLFF TGTGCCAGCAGTTTACAGGGCTTCAATGAAAAACTGTTTTTT
TRBJ2-7 NA NA TRBV14 CASSQDPEGGPSYEQYF TGTGCCAGCAGCCAAGACCCCGAGGGCGGGCCCAGCTACGAGCAGTACTTC
TRBJ2-7 NA NA TRBV3-1/TRBV3-2 CASSQDGTYEQYF TGTGCCAGCAGCCAAGATGGAACCTACGAGCAGTACTTC
TRBJ2-1 NA NA TRBV19 CASSIGSGIYNEQFF TGTGCCAGTAGTATAGGGTCAGGGATCTACAATGAGCAGTTCTTC
TRBJ1-6 NA NA TRBV4-3 CASSQEGPGYNSPLHF TGCGCCAGCAGCCAAGAGGGCCCGGGTTATAATTCACCCCTCCACTTT
TRBJ2-7 NA NA TRBV10-3 CAISEHTLTTRRQYF TGTGCCATCAGTGAGCATACGCTCACTACTCGGCGGCAGTACTTC
TRBJ2-1 TRBD1 once TRBV12-3/TRBV12-4 CASKQTGYNEQFF TGTGCCAGCAAACAGACAGGGTACAATGAGCAGTTCTTC
TRBJ1-6 NA NA TRBV5-1 CASSLNRQGHSPLHF TGCGCCAGCAGCTTAAACAGGCAGGGACATTCACCCCTCCACTTT
TRBJ2-7 NA NA TRBV14 CASSSDWTAYEQYF TGTGCCAGCAGCTCGGACTGGACTGCCTACGAGCAGTACTTC
TRBJ2-7 NA NA TRBV27 CASSTRVWDGHSYEQYF TGTGCCAGCAGTACCCGGGTCTGGGACGGCCACTCCTACGAGCAGTACTTC
TRBJ1-1 NA NA TRBV28 CASSLLGAGTEAFF TGTGCCAGCAGTTTACTAGGGGCGGGGACTGAAGCTTTCTTT
TRBJ1-1 TRBD1 NA TRBV7-3 CASSLTGTGASGDTEAFF TGTGCCAGCAGCCTAACCGGGACAGGGGCCTCTGGAGACACTGAAGCTTTCTTT
TRBJ1-6 NA NA TRBV7-9 CASSLREGNSPLHF TGTGCCAGCAGCTTAAGGGAGGGTAATTCACCCCTCCACTTT
TRBJ1-2 TRBD1 NA TRBV7-3 CASSPTGGRGYTF TGTGCCAGCAGCCCGACAGGGGGCCGTGGCTACACCTTC
TRBJ2-3 NA once TRBV11-1 CASSLAWGSSTDTQYF TGTGCCAGCAGCTTAGCGTGGGGGTCTAGCACAGATACGCAGTATTTT
TRBJ1-2 NA NA TRBV10-3 CAIRGRSTNYGYTF TGTGCCATCAGGGGCCGATCCACTAACTATGGCTACACCTTC
TRBJ2-7 NA once TRBV5-1 CASSLRPGDNEQYF TGCGCCAGCAGCTTGCGTCCAGGGGACAACGAGCAGTACTTC
TRBJ2-1 NA NA TRBV11-1 CASSPRVAGEQFF TGTGCCAGCAGCCCCAGGGTAGCAGGTGAGCAGTTCTTC
TRBJ1-5 NA few TRBV19 CATKLTASNQPQHF TGTGCCACTAAACTGACAGCTAGCAATCAGCCCCAGCATTTT
TRBJ2-2 NA NA TRBV19 CASSIDRVTGTGELFF TGTGCCAGTAGTATAGATAGGGTAACAGGGACCGGGGAGCTGTTTTTT
TRBJ1-2 NA NA TRBV18 CASSPPGPYGYTF TGTGCCAGCTCACCTCCAGGGCCCTATGGCTACACCTTC
TRBJ2-7 NA once TRBV18 CASSPTDELNEQYF TGTGCCAGCTCTCCGACGGATGAACTCAACGAGCAGTACTTC
TRBJ2-5 NA NA TRBV3-1/TRBV3-2 CASSHRSVETQYF TGTGCCAGCAGCCACAGGAGCGTAGAGACCCAGTACTTC